Below, one TCR beta chain is given with its context. The sample is drawn from a study of blood T cell repertoires in COVID-19. Study at large: Sites across the United States, Italy and Spain contributed samples from acute and convalescent COVID-19. PBMCs, B-cell-depleted T cells, or T cells provided the cDNA or gDNA that made up the material.

Source study methods: The authors estimated nucleated cell counts from reference gene primer amplification. Assay used: immunoSEQ multiplex PCR; TCRdb lists only in-frame clones, some missing. Clone size and V and J calls were adopted from that table, with D and trimming inferred from the DNA. The profile shows around 250,000 clones, about 89% of them singletons. The CDR3 consists of 17 residues. The V gene end was trimmed by 0 bases and the J gene end by 6 bases; junction bases not matched to a gene: 7. Per the germline V gene, CDR1 is SGHRS and CDR2 is YFSETQ. The sample taken for sequencing was peripheral blood. The J gene is TRBJ1-4, the V gene TRBV5-1; TRBD1 aligns across 11 bases. This TCR was recovered from a man between 35 and 55 years old with active or convalescent COVID-19. The CDR3 region is CASSLVGQGADDEKLFF. CDR3 nucleotides: TGCGCCAGCAGCTTGGTAGGACAGGGGGCTGATGATGAAAAACTGTTTTTT.